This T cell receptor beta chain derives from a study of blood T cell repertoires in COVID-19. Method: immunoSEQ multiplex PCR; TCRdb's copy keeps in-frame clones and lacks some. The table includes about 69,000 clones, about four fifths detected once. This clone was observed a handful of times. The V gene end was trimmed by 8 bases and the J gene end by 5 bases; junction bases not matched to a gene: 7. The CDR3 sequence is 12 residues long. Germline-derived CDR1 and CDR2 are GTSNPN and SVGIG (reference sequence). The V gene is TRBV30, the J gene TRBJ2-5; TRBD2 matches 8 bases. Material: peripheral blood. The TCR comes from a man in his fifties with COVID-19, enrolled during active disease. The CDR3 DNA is TGTGCCGGCCAGCGGGGGTTGGAGACCCAGTACTTC. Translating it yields CAGQRGLETQYF.